These 4 T cell receptor beta chains were sequenced from one sample in a study of blood T cells in healthy people across ages. It was with a sample-barcoded 5' primer and a J-beta primer mix that a second PCR of roughly 7 to 12 cycles was run. TCRdb independently ran MiXCR on the 5' RACE reads; one entry per CDR3 protein. The sample yields about 1.8 million distinct CDR3 sequences, about 49% seen once. The sequenced sample was blood. Receptors were obtained from a woman aged 40 to 50 in good health.

V gene TRBV6-5 combines with J gene TRBJ2-5, with 7 bases matching TRBD2. V lost 0 bases, J lost 3 bases, and 10 bases stayed unmatched. The CDR3 length is 17 residues. Germline V gene sequence: CDR1 MNHEY, CDR2 SVGAGI. The DNA of the CDR3 is TGTGCCAGCAGTTACTCGATCCCTAGCGGAGATAAAGAGACCCAGTACTTC. It yields the protein CASSYSIPSGDKETQYF.

This clonotype was recorded a few times. V and J are TRBV6-1 and TRBJ2-5; D not certain. The CDR3 covers 11 residues. With 1 base removed from V and 13 bases from J, the gap between germline ends came to 10 bases. Germline CDR1 reads MNHNS; CDR2 reads SASEGT. This CDR3 is CASSEEELSYF. As DNA, the CDR3 is TGTGCCAGCAGTGAAGAAGAGCTATCGTACTTC.

Worth noting for this clonotype: Compared with germline, one end of the junction differs, possibly owing to a read error. The chain recombines TRBV7-2 with TRBJ2-5; D possibly corresponds to TRBD2 (6 bases). Germline CDR1 reads SGHTA; CDR2 reads FQGNSA. CDR3 length: 14 amino acids. Written as DNA, the CDR3 is TGTGCCGGCAGCTTAGTAGGCGGGAAAGAGACCCAGTACTTC. This encodes CAGSLVGGKETQYF.

This chain uses TRBV28 with TRBJ2-5; 11 positions agree with TRBD2. The V gene end was trimmed by 8 bases and the J gene end by 4 bases; junction bases not matched to a gene: 9. The CDR3 covers 15 residues. The germline V gene has CDR1 MDHEN and CDR2 SYDVKM. The CDR3 DNA reads as TGTGCCAGCGGAAGTAGCGGGGGGGCCGTAGAGACCCAGTACTTC. This encodes CASGSSGGAVETQYF.